The 25 T cell receptor beta chains presented below share a single source sample, sequenced in a study of T cell repertoires in cytomegalovirus infection. TCRdb recomputed calls from the reads with MiXCR, one row per CDR3 protein. Of hundreds of thousands of distinct CDR3 sequences in the sample, about 33% were seen once. The material sequenced was PBMCs. These receptors originate from a human donor in good health (CMV status not recorded). Some clones in this sample may be carry-over from other donors' samples.

V and J are TRBV5-6 and TRBJ2-1; the D gene could be TRBD1 or TRBD2 (5 bases each). The germline V gene has CDR1 SGHDT and CDR2 YYEEEE. This CDR3 region has 14 residues. Trimming removed 4 bases at V and 9 bases at J, with 17 bases between. The CDR3 DNA sequence: TGTGCCAGCAGCAGCGGACACCCTGGGGGTGAGCAGTTCTTC. Translation: CASSSGHPGGEQFF.

V is TRBV11-3 and J is TRBJ2-1, with 11 bases matching TRBD2. Germline trimming cut 0 bases from V and 8 bases from J; bases unmatched to any gene: 6. The CDR3 consists of 16 residues. Germline loops: CDR1 SGHNT, CDR2 YENEEA. The CDR3 region is CASSLDPTSGVHEQFF. CDR3 nucleotides: TGTGCCAGCAGCTTAGATCCGACTAGCGGGGTACATGAGCAGTTCTTC.

This chain joins TRBV6-5 and TRBJ2-1; 10 bases match TRBD1. The CDR3 runs to 17 residues. V trimming: 2 bases; J trimming: 5 bases; junction bases outside the gene matches: 9. Germline CDR1 reads MNHEY; CDR2 reads SVGAGI. CDR3 DNA sequence: TGTGCCAGCAGTTACCGACTGCGGGACAGGGGTAACAATGAGCAGTTCTTC. Its protein product is CASSYRLRDRGNNEQFF.

This clonotype was counted ten times or more. V and J are TRBV7-2 and TRBJ2-4; 8 bases are shared with TRBD2. Germline values: CDR1 SGHTA, CDR2 FQGNSA. The V gene end was trimmed by 7 bases and the J gene end by 4 bases; junction bases not matched to a gene: 6. This CDR3 spans 14 amino acids. The CDR3 region is CASTPGGGKNIQYF. The CDR3 nucleotides read TGTGCCAGCACTCCCGGGGGGGGGAAAAACATTCAGTACTTC.

Ten or more counts support this clonotype. The chain has TRBV7-3 and TRBJ2-1; a possible D gene is TRBD1 (6 bases). The CDR3 length is 15 residues. V was clipped by 5 bases and J by 0 bases, with 11 bases between them. Looked up from germline, CDR1 is SGHTA and CDR2 is FQGTGA. For the CDR3, the DNA is TGTGCCAGCAGCCCCAAAGGGGGCTCCTACAATGAGCAGTTCTTC. This encodes CASSPKGGSYNEQFF.

This clonotype was picked up many times. The chain recombines TRBV7-9 with TRBJ2-1; no definite D call. CDR1 and CDR2 from the germline V gene are SEHNR and FQNEAQ (reference sequence). Trimming cost V 4 bases and J 8 bases, with 12 bases left between them. The CDR3 covers 13 residues. The CDR3 reads CASSSVGGDEQFF. CDR3 bases: TGTGCCAGCAGCTCAGTTGGTGGTGATGAGCAGTTCTTC. Based on the CDR3 plus reference TRBV7-9 and TRBJ2-1, the full variable domain is DTGVSQNPRHKITKRGQNVTFRCDPISEHNRLYWYRQTLGQGPEFLTYFQNEAQLEKSRLLSDRFSAERPKGSFSTLEIQRTEQGDSAMYLCASSSVGGDEQFFGPGTRLTVL.

This clonotype appeared a few times. The chain carries TRBV15 and TRBJ2-3; D remains unclear. With 6 bases removed from V and 4 bases from J, the gap between germline ends came to 5 bases. The CDR3 runs 11 residues. Germline assignment: CDR1 LNHNV and CDR2 YYDKDF (reference sequence). Here the CDR3 reads CATRRSDTQYF. CDR3 coding DNA: TGTGCCACCAGGAGATCAGATACGCAGTATTTT. The whole variable domain, filled in from reference TRBV15 and TRBJ2-3, reads DAMVIQNPRYQVTQFGKPVTLSCSQTLNHNVMYWYQQKSSQAPKLLFHYYDKDFNNEADTPDNFQSRRPNTSFCFLDIRSPGLGDTAMYLCATRRSDTQYFGPGTRLTVL.

This clonotype was seen a handful of times. The chain uses TRBV24-1 and TRBJ2-7; 11 bases are a match to TRBD1. Looked up from germline, CDR1 is KGHDR and CDR2 is SFDVKD. V shed 9 bases and J 0 bases; nucleotides not matched to a gene: 9. The CDR3 spans 16 residues. DNA of the CDR3: TGTGCCACCGCGGCTCCGGGACAGGGGGACTCCTACGAGCAGTACTTC. Translating gives CATAAPGQGDSYEQYF.

The CDR3 sequence is CATSHPGPREQYF. The CDR3 DNA is TGTGCCACCAGCCACCCCGGACCTCGCGAGCAGTACTTC. The V call is TRBV15, the J call TRBJ2-7; D gene ambiguous. The germline V gene has CDR1 LNHNV and CDR2 YYDKDF (reference sequence). The CDR3 is made up of 13 amino acids. V lost 5 bases and J lost 6, with 14 bases in between.

The CDR3 region has the DNA TGCGCCAGCAGCCTAGGGACTAGCGAGTACAATGAGCAGTTCTTC. It is translated as CASSLGTSEYNEQFF. The V gene is TRBV4-3, the J gene TRBJ2-1; 10 bases fit TRBD2. Germline CDR1 is LGHNA and CDR2 is YSLEER. There are 15 residues in the CDR3. Trimming at V came to 4 bases and at J to 4 bases, leaving 4 bases not matched to a gene.

This clonotype was seen many times. The CDR3, as DNA: TGCGCCAGCAGCCAAGAATCCACAGATACGCAGTATTTT. Protein: CASSQESTDTQYF. The chain couples TRBV4-1 to TRBJ2-3; D remains ambiguous. This CDR3 contains 13 residues. Trimming stripped 0 bases from V and 2 bases from J, with 3 bases between. From germline, CDR1 is MGHRA and CDR2 YSYEKL.

This clonotype was seen just once. This chain connects TRBV12-3 or TRBV12-4 to TRBJ2-2, with D unresolved. The CDR3 length is 16 residues. Deletions cut 3 bases from V and 2 bases from J, with 13 bases between. As DNA, the CDR3 is TGTGCCAGCAGTTTTTTTGAAAAGGGCAACACCGGGGAGCTGTTTTTT. Protein sequence: CASSFFEKGNTGELFF.

This clonotype was counted once. In DNA, the CDR3 is TGTGCCAGCAGCCTACTAGCGATAAACACAGATACGCAGTATTTT. Protein: CASSLLAINTDTQYF. The chain links TRBV7-3 to TRBJ2-3; 7 bases map to TRBD2. With V trimmed by 5 bases and J by 2 bases, 7 bases remained unmatched. In germline, CDR1 is SGHTA, CDR2 FQGTGA. CDR3 length: 15 amino acids.

The chain links TRBV24-1 to TRBJ2-1; D possibly matches TRBD1 or TRBD2 (5 bases each). The germline CDR1 and CDR2 sequences are KGHDR and SFDVKD. V dropped 8 bases and J dropped 7 bases, with 20 bases sitting between them. The CDR3 runs 15 residues. DNA of the CDR3: TGTGCCACCAATCCGGGACCACCCCGTAGTAATGAGCAGTTCTTC. Translated, it gives CATNPGPPRSNEQFF.

As concerns this clonotype: A junction end diverges from the germline sequence, so it may reflect a read error. The chain is built from TRBV6-2 or TRBV6-3 and TRBJ2-1; no firm D call. The CDR3 length is 16 residues. Per the germline V gene, CDR1 is MNHEY and CDR2 is SVGEGT. CDR3 DNA sequence: TGTGCCAGCAGTTACTCTGCGGCTCCCTCCTACAAAGAGCATTTCTTC. Its translation is CASSYSAAPSYKEHFF.

The chain has TRBV28 and TRBJ1-1; 7 bases line up with TRBD1. V lost 5 bases to trimming and J lost 1 base; unmatched junction nucleotides: 10. CDR3 length: 16 amino acids. The V gene's germline CDR1 is MDHEN and CDR2 SYDVKM. The CDR3 DNA reads as TGTGCCAGCAGTCCCTCGACAGGGACCACGAACACTGAAGCTTTCTTT. Amino acid sequence: CASSPSTGTTNTEAFF.

This clonotype was found a few times. The chain employs TRBV12-5 and TRBJ2-3; TRBD1 is a possible D gene (6 bases). This CDR3 has 15 amino acids. Per germline, CDR1 LGHNT and CDR2 FRNRAP. V gave up 3 bases and J gave up 1 base, with 11 bases separating them. CDR3 bases: TGTGCTAGTGGTTTTGGACAGACGGGCACAGATACGCAGTATTTT. It translates to CASGFGQTGTDTQYF.

This clonotype occurred a few times. V and J are TRBV7-9 and TRBJ1-4; unclear D gene. Germline CDR1 and CDR2: SEHNR and FQNEAQ (reference sequence). This CDR3 has 12 residues. V was trimmed by 5 bases and J by 6 bases, leaving 7 bases between them. This CDR3 is CASSPADEKLFF. The DNA of the CDR3 is TGTGCCAGCAGCCCCGCGGATGAAAAACTGTTTTTT.

Remarks on this clonotype: This may come from a read error, since a much larger clone is one base off. The gene calls are TRBV7-8 and TRBJ2-3, with D possibly being TRBD1 (6 bases). Germline CDR1 and CDR2: SGHVS and FQNEAQ. With 8 bases removed from V and 5 bases from J, the gap between germline ends came to 14 bases. This CDR3 has 13 amino acids. The chain's CDR3 is CASGIRGRDTQYF. Written as DNA, the CDR3 is TGTGCCAGCGGCATCAGGGGCCGAGATACGCAGTATTTT.

There are a few counts of this clonotype. The V and J genes are TRBV13 and TRBJ2-2, with D possibly matching TRBD1 (6 bases). With 2 bases removed from V and 6 bases from J, the gap between germline ends came to 16 bases. Germline V gives CDR1 PRHDT, CDR2 FYEKMQ (reference sequence). The CDR3 covers 16 residues. This CDR3 reads CASSLTDRSRAGELFF. In DNA, the CDR3 is TGTGCCAGCAGCTTAACAGACAGGTCTCGCGCCGGGGAGCTGTTTTTT.

This clonotype was observed many times. The chain couples TRBV7-9 to TRBJ1-5; D not certain. There are 11 residues in the CDR3. Trimming took 5 bases from V and 7 from J, leaving 6 bases between them. Germline CDR1 SEHNR, CDR2 FQNEAQ (reference sequence). CDR3 region: CASSPEQPQHF. In DNA form, the CDR3 reads TGTGCCAGCAGCCCCGAACAGCCCCAGCATTTT.

The rearrangement joins TRBV12-3 or TRBV12-4 to TRBJ1-5; 9 positions match TRBD1. The length of the CDR3 is 15 residues. Trimming cost V 2 bases and J 4 bases; bases outside gene matches: 3. The CDR3, as DNA: TGTGCCAGCAGTTTAATTGGACAGGGGAATCAGCCCCAGCATTTT. Translation: CASSLIGQGNQPQHF.

In the case of this clonotype: One junction end does not reproduce the germline sequence, and a read error may be involved. The chain uses TRBV27 and TRBJ1-1, with D unclear. CDR1 and CDR2 from the germline V gene are MNHEY and SMNVEV (reference sequence). This CDR3 region has 16 residues. For the CDR3, the DNA is TGTGCCAGCAGTCCGGAGACTCCACTCGGGAACACTGAAGCTTTATTT. Amino acids: CASSPETPLGNTEALF.

The chain links TRBV5-1 to TRBJ1-2; D is uncertain. V lost 4 bases and J 8 bases, leaving 15 bases between the germline ends. The V gene's germline CDR1 is SGHRS and CDR2 YFSETQ. The CDR3 has 13 residues. The CDR3 DNA reads as TGCGCCAGCAGCCCCCTAGGTACGGGGGGCTACACCTTC. Translated, it gives CASSPLGTGGYTF. The full variable domain, in which reference TRBV5-1 and TRBJ1-2 provide the parts outside the CDR3, is KAGVTQTPRYLIKTRGQQVTLSCSPISGHRSVSWYQQTPGQGLQFLFEYFSETQRNKGNFPGRFSGRQFSNSRSEMNVSTLELGDSALYLCASSPLGTGGYTFGSGTRLTVV.

In this sample, this clonotype turned up a few times. This chain links TRBV6-6 with TRBJ2-7; 10 bases map to TRBD1. Losses at the gene ends were 2 bases for V and 2 bases for J; bases not matched to a gene: 3. From germline, CDR1 is MNHNY and CDR2 SVGAGI (reference sequence). The CDR3 covers 15 residues. The CDR3 bases are TGTGCCAGCAGTTACGATGGGACAGGGGCCTACGAGCAGTACTTC. It specifies CASSYDGTGAYEQYF.